This T cell receptor (beta chain) was obtained from a study of blood T cell repertoires in COVID-19. The authors' processing: Amplification of reference gene primers provided the estimated nucleated cell counts. The assay was immunoSEQ multiplex PCR, and TCRdb's table has in-frame clones only and misses some. That table furnishes V, J and clone size, whereas the DNA furnished D and trimming. The table shows around 200,000 clones, with roughly 77% occurring only once. This CDR3 comprises 15 residues. Germline V lookup: CDR1 DFQATT, CDR2 SNEGSKA (reference sequence). Trimming cost V 3 bases and J 2 bases; bases outside gene matches: 7.

This chain joins TRBV20-1 and TRBJ2-1, with 7 bases identical to TRBD2. The sample comprised PBMCs or T cells enriched from blood (not recorded which). The origin of this receptor is a middle-aged man who had recovered from COVID-19. The CDR3 is CSASGLAATYNEQFF. In DNA form, the CDR3 reads TGCAGTGCTAGTGGGCTAGCGGCAACCTACAATGAGCAGTTCTTC.